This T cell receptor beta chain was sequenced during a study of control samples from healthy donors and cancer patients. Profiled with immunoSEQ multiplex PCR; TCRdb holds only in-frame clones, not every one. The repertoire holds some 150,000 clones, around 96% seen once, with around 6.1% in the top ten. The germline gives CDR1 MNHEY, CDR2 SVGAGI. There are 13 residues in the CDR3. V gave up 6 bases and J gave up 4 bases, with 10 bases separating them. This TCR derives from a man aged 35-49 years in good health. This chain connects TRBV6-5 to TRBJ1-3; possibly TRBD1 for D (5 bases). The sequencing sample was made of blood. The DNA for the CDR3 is TGTGCCAGCAGCACCGGGACGGGAAACACCATATATTTT. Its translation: CASSTGTGNTIYF.